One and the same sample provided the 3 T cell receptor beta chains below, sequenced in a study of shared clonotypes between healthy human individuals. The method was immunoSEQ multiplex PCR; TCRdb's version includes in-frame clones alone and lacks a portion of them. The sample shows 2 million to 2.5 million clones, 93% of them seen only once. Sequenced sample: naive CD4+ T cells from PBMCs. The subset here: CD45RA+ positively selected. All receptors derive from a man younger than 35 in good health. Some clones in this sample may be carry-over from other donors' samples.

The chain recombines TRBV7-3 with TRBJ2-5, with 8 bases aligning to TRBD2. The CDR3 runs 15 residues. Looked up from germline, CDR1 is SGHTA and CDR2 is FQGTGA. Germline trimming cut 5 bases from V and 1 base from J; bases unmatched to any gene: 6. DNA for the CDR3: TGTGCCAGCAGCGAATCCGGGACTAGCCAAGAGACCCAGTACTTC. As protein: CASSESGTSQETQYF.

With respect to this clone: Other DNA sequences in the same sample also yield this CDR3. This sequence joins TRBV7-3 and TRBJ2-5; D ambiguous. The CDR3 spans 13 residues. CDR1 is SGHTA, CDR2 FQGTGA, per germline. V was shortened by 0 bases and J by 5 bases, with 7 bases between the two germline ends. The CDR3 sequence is CASSLTRSETQYF. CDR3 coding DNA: TGTGCCAGCAGCTTAACGAGGTCCGAGACCCAGTACTTC. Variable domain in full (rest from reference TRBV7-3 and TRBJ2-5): GAGVSQTPSNKVTEKGKYVELRCDPISGHTALYWYRQSLGQGPEFLIYFQGTGAADDSGLPNDRFFAVRPEGSVSTLKIQRTERGDSAVYLCASSLTRSETQYFGPGTRLLVL.

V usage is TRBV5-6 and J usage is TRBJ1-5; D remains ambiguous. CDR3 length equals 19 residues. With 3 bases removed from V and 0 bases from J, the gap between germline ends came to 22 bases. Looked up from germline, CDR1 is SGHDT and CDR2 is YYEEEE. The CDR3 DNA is TGTGCCAGCAGCTCTCGTCTACTTACTTCACCAGTTAGCAATCAGCCCCAGCATTTT. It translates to CASSSRLLTSPVSNQPQHF.